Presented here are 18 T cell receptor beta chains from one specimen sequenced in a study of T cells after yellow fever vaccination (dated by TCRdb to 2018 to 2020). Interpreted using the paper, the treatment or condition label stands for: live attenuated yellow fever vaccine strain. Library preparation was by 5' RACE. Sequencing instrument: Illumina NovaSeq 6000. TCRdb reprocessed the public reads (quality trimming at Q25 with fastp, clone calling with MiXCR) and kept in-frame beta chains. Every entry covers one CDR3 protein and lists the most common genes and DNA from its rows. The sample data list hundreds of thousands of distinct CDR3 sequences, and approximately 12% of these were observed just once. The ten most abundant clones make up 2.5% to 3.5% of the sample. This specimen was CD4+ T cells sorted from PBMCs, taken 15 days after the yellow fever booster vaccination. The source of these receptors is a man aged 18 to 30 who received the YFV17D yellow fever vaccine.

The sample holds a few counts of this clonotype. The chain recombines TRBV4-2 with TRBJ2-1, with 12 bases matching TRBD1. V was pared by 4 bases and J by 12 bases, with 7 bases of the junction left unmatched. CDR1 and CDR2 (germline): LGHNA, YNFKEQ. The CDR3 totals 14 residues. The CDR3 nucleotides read TGTGCCAGCAGCCCCTCCGGGACAGGGGGCGGGCAGTTCTTC. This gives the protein CASSPSGTGGGQFF.

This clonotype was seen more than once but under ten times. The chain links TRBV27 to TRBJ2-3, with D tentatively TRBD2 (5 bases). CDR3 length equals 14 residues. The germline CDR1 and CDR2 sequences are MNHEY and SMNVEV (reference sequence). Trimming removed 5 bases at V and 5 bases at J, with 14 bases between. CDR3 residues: CASSLTPEGDTQYF. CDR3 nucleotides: TGTGCCAGCAGTCTGACTCCTGAGGGAGATACGCAGTATTTT.

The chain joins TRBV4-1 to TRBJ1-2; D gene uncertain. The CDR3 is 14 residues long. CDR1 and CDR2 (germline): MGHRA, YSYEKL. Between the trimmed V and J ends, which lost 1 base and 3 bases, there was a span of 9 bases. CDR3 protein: CASSQGSGYYGYTF. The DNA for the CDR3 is TGCGCCAGCAGCCAAGGATCCGGATACTATGGCTACACCTTC.

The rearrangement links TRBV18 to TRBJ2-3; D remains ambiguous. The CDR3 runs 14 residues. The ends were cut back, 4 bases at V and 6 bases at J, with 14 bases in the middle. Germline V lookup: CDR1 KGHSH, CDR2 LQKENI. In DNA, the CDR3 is TGTGCCAGCTCACTCCTGGGGTCGAAGGATACGCAGTATTTT. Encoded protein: CASSLLGSKDTQYF. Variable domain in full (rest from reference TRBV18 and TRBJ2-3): NAGVMQNPRHLVRRRGQEARLRCSPMKGHSHVYWYRQLPEEGLKFMVYLQKENIIDESGMPKERFSAEFPKEGPSILRIQQVVRGDSAAYFCASSLLGSKDTQYFGPGTRLTVL.

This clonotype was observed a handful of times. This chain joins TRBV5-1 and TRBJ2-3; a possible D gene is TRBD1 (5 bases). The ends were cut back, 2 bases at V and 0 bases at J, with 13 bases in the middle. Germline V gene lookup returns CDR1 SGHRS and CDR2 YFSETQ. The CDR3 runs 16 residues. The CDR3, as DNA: TGCGCCAGCAGCTTTACAGGCACCTACAGCACAGATACGCAGTATTTT. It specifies CASSFTGTYSTDTQYF.

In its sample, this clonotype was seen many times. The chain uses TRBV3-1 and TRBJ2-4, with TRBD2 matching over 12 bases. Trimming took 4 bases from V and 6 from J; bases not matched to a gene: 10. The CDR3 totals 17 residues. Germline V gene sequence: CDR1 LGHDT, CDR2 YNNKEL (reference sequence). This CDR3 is CASSRDGLAGRGNIQYF. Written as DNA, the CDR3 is TGTGCCAGCAGCCGAGATGGACTAGCGGGGAGGGGAAACATTCAGTACTTC.

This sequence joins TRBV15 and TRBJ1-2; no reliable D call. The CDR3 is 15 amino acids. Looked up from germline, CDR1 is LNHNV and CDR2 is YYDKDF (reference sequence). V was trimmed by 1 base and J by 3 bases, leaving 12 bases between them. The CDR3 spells CATSRGREAHYGYTF. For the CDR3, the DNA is TGTGCCACCAGCAGAGGACGTGAGGCCCACTATGGCTACACCTTC.

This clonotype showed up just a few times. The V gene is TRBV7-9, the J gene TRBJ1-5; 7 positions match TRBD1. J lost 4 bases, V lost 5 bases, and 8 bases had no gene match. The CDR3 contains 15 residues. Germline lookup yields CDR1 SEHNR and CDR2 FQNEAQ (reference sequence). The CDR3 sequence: CASSPPGQYNQPQHF. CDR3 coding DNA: TGTGCCAGCAGCCCGCCGGGACAGTATAATCAGCCCCAGCATTTT.

DNA for the CDR3: TGCAGTGCTGGGACGGGCTACGAGCAGTACTTC. Translated, it gives CSAGTGYEQYF. This rearrangement joins TRBV20-1 to TRBJ2-7; either TRBD1 or TRBD2 may supply D (5 bases each). The CDR3 sequence is 11 residues long. Looked up from germline, CDR1 is DFQATT and CDR2 is SNEGSKA (reference sequence). The V and J ends lost 5 bases and 3 bases respectively, with 8 bases between them.

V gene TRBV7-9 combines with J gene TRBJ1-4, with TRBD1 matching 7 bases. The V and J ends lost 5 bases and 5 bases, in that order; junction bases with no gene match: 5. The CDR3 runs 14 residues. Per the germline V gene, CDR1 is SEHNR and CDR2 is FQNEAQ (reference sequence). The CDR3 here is CASSIDRANEKLFF. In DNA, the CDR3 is TGTGCCAGCAGCATCGACAGGGCCAATGAAAAACTGTTTTTT.

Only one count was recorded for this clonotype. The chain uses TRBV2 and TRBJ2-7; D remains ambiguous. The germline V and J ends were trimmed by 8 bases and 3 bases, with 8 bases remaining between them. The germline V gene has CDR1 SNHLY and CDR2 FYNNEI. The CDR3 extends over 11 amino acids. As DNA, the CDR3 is TGTGCCAGCGAACGGAGCTACGAGCAGTACTTC. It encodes CASERSYEQYF. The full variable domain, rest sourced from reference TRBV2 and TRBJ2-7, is EPEVTQTPSHQVTQMGQEVILRCVPISNHLYFYWYRQILGQKVEFLVSFYNNEISEKSEIFDDQFSVERPDGSNFTLKIRSTKLEDSAMYFCASERSYEQYFGPGTRLTVT.

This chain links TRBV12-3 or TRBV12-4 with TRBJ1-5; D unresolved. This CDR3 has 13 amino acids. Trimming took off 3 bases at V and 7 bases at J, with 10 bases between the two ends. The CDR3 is CASSLDPGQPQHF. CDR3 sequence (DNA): TGTGCCAGCAGTTTGGATCCGGGACAGCCCCAGCATTTT.

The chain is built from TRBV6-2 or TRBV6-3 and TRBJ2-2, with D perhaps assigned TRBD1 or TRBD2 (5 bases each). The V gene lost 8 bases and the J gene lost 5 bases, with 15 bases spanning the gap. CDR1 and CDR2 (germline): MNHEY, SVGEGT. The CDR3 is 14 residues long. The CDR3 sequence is CASSGIEGTGELFF. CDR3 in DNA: TGTGCCAGCTCGGGTATAGAGGGGACCGGGGAGCTGTTTTTT.

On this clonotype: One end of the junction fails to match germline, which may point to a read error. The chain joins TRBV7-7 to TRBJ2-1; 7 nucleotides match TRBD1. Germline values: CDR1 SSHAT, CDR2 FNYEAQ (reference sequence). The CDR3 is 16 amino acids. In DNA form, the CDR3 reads TGTGCTAGCAGCTTGAACCGGGACAGCTCCTACAATGAGCAGTTCTTC. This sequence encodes CASSLNRDSSYNEQFF.

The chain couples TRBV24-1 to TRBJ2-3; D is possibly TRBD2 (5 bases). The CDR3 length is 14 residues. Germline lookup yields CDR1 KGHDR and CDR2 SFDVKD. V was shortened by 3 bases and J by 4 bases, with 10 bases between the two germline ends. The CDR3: CATSDTRSADTQYF. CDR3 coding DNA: TGTGCCACCAGTGATACTAGAAGCGCAGATACGCAGTATTTT.

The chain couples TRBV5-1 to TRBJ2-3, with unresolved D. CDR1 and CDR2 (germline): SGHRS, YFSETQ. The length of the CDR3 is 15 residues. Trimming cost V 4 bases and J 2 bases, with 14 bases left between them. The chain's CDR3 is CASSPLLRTTDTQYF. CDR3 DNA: TGCGCCAGCAGCCCCCTCCTGCGGACCACAGATACGCAGTATTTT. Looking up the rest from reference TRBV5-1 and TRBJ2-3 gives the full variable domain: KAGVTQTPRYLIKTRGQQVTLSCSPISGHRSVSWYQQTPGQGLQFLFEYFSETQRNKGNFPGRFSGRQFSNSRSEMNVSTLELGDSALYLCASSPLLRTTDTQYFGPGTRLTVL.

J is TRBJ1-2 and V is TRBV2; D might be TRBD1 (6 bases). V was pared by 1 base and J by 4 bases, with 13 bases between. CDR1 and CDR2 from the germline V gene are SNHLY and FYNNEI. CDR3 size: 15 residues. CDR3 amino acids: CASSEDGQGFYGYTF. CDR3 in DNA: TGTGCCAGCAGTGAAGACGGGCAGGGGTTCTATGGCTACACCTTC.

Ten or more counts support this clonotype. CDR3: CASSLGTTDTGELFF. For the CDR3, the DNA is TGTGCCAGCAGCTTAGGGACTACGGATACCGGGGAGCTGTTTTTT. The chain links TRBV7-6 to TRBJ2-2; tentative D call: TRBD2 (6 bases). The ends were cut back, 1 base at V and 5 bases at J, with 11 bases in the middle. Germline V lookup: CDR1 SGHVS, CDR2 FNYEAQ. CDR3 size: 15 residues.